This T cell receptor (beta chain) was profiled in a study of PD-L1 blockade in urothelial cancer. As for the study in general: Between 0 and 3 prior chemotherapy regimens had been given to patients.

Germline assignment: CDR1 GTSNPN and CDR2 SVGIG (reference sequence). This CDR3 region has 14 residues. V was cut by 2 bases and J by 9 bases, with 17 bases left in between. This clone has a single count. Time point described: pretreatment peripheral blood. The investigators introduced synthetic TCR analog templates into each PCR as spikes. The repertoire was sequenced with immunoSEQ multiplex PCR; TCRdb's copy has only in-frame clones and lacks some. The table includes some 43,000 clones, around 81% detected once. This chain joins TRBV30 and TRBJ2-1, with D maybe TRBD2 (6 bases). This receptor was taken from a man aged 55 to 70 with urothelial cancer. Sequencing used PBMCs, obtained around atezolizumab (anti-PD-L1) treatment. The CDR3 DNA sequence: TGTGCCTGGAGTCGACGGGGGATTCAAAGTGAGCAGTTCTTC. Its translation: CAWSRRGIQSEQFF.